The entry below gives a single TCR beta chain sequence along with its context. Its antigen is currently unknown. Every bulk PBMC sample received the same 350 ng of DNA. Here immunoSEQ multiplex PCR was the method, and the copy in TCRdb shows in-frame clones only, minus some. The sample lists more than 15,000 clones, roughly 83% occurring once. The CDR3 sequence is 16 residues long. Germline CDR1 LNHDA, CDR2 SQIVND (reference sequence). V was clipped by 1 base and J by 3 bases, with 12 bases between them. Time point defined: pre-treatment baseline. The data belong to a study of blood T cell dynamics during melanoma immunotherapy. Study in general: First-line therapy was either pembrolizumab or nivolumab with ipilimumab for metastatic melanoma. Study-wide results and caveats: Disease-control patients' PBMC repertoires became either more clonal or more diverse at W3. The study could not tell melanoma-specific clones from general immune activation.

The chain links TRBV19 to TRBJ2-2; perhaps TRBD2 as D (5 bases). This sequence originates from a human donor with melanoma. The specimen was blood, collected from a patient treated with checkpoint blockade. DNA for the CDR3: TGTGCCAGTAGTATAGGGGCAGGAGCGGACACCGGGGAGCTGTTTTTT. Its translation: CASSIGAGADTGELFF.